The clone carrying this T cell receptor beta chain was counted between two and nine times. Its specificity is not known. The data were taken from a study of cytomegalovirus exposure and HLA in healthy donors. Study results and limitations: Beyond CMV serostatus, there was no information to go on about immune exposure. Across donors, presence/absence analyses took sequencing depth to be roughly uniform. There were reportedly fewer N-insertions in an Asian-associated ancestry cluster than the roughly 700-donor mean, in a later analysis.

V was pared by 3 bases and J by 2 bases, with 5 bases of the junction left unmatched. The CDR3 covers 16 residues. Germline V gene sequence: CDR1 SGHRS, CDR2 YFSETQ. The study ran its PCR with 60 Vbeta and 13 Jbeta primers. Produced via immunoSEQ multiplex PCR; TCRdb's table is partial and in-frame only. The sample carries 85,000 to 100,000 clones, roughly 71% recorded once. The J gene is TRBJ2-3, the V gene TRBV5-1; TRBD2 matches at 11 bases. The sequence derives from a man aged 50 to 60 in good health and CMV-seronegative. Sequencing was carried out using PBMCs. CDR3 in DNA: TGCGCCAGCAGCTGGGGACTAGCGGAGTCCACAGATACGCAGTATTTT. It specifies CASSWGLAESTDTQYF.